This is a list of T cell receptor beta chains from one sample in a study of blood T cell repertoires in COVID-19. Clones were sequenced by immunoSEQ multiplex PCR, and TCRdb holds only the in-frame ones, with some missing. The data show approximately 310,000 clones, with around 87% seen just once and around 7.8% held by the top ten. Sequenced input: peripheral blood. These receptors originate from a woman aged 45-59 years who had recovered from COVID-19. Each CDR3 is given with its conserved first and last residue. A D gene is named only where the DNA matches it firmly. Only part of the rows carry a size: once, few, many, or a class if the clone is expanded.

>TRBV6-2/TRBV6-3|TRBJ2-1|.|TRBD2
CASSFHLGRLADNEQFF
TGTGCCAGCAGTTTCCACCTAGGAAGGCTAGCGGACAATGAGCAGTTCTTC
>TRBV7-2|TRBJ2-7|.|TRBD1
CASRPGQPDYEQYF
TGTGCCAGCAGGCCGGGACAGCCTGATTACGAGCAGTACTTC
>TRBV6-4|TRBJ1-1|.|.
CASSEDRNTEAFF
TGTGCCAGCAGTGAGGACAGAAACACTGAAGCTTTCTTT
>TRBV5-4|TRBJ2-3|.|TRBD2
CASSNPGLADTQYF
TGTGCCAGCAGCAATCCGGGACTAGCAGATACGCAGTATTTT
>TRBV30|TRBJ1-5|.|.
CAWSGNGSLIQPQHF
TGTGCCTGGAGTGGGAACGGGTCCTTGATTCAGCCCCAGCATTTT
>TRBV7-2|TRBJ2-4|once|TRBD1
CASSLRGLENIQYF
TGTGCCAGCAGCTTAAGGGGGCTTGAAAACATTCAGTACTTC
>TRBV5-6|TRBJ2-1|.|.
CASSFGGGARNEQFF
TGTGCCAGCAGCTTCGGAGGGGGGGCTAGGAATGAGCAGTTCTTC
>TRBV5-5|TRBJ1-2|.|.
CASSFQEGYGYTF
TGTGCCAGCAGCTTTCAGGAGGGCTATGGCTACACCTTC
>TRBV11-2|TRBJ2-7|.|.
CASSSQGRYEQYF
TGTGCCAGCAGCTCCCAGGGGCGCTACGAGCAGTACTTC
>TRBV30|TRBJ1-5|.|.
CAWSTQGNQPQHF
TGTGCCTGGAGTACGCAGGGTAATCAGCCCCAGCATTTT
>TRBV4-3|TRBJ2-7|once|.
CASSQDLGFLYEQYF
TGCGCCAGCAGCCAAGATCTCGGTTTCCTCTACGAGCAGTACTTC
>TRBV21-1|TRBJ2-5|.|.
CASKKLVETQYF
TGTGCCAGCAAGAAGCTCGTAGAGACCCAGTACTTC
>TRBV7-2|TRBJ2-3|.|TRBD1
CASSLGRQGADTQYF
TGTGCCAGCAGCTTGGGTCGACAGGGGGCAGATACGCAGTATTTT
>TRBV5-8|TRBJ2-7|.|TRBD1
CASSLRGRPSNEQYF
TGTGCCAGCAGCTTGAGGGGGCGGCCTTCCAACGAGCAGTACTTC
>TRBV7-9|TRBJ1-2|.|.
CASSPREVYGYTF
TGTGCCAGCAGCCCCAGGGAAGTCTATGGCTACACCTTC
>TRBV6-5|TRBJ2-7|.|TRBD1
CASRSGTALHEQYF
TGTGCCAGCCGTTCGGGGACAGCATTACACGAGCAGTACTTC
>TRBV30|TRBJ1-1|.|.
CAWNPGMNTEAFF
TGTGCCTGGAATCCAGGTATGAACACTGAAGCTTTCTTT
>TRBV10-3|TRBJ2-5|.|TRBD1
CAIRAGTGRGENQETQYF
TGTGCCATCAGGGCAGGGACAGGGAGAGGGGAAAACCAAGAGACCCAGTACTTC
>TRBV28|TRBJ1-5|.|TRBD1
CASSTMWPGQGSKSNQPQHF
TGTGCCAGCAGTACTATGTGGCCGGGACAGGGTTCCAAGAGCAATCAGCCCCAGCATTTT
>TRBV4-3|TRBJ2-6|.|TRBD1
CASSHPGGMSTGVPGANVLTF
TGCGCCAGCAGCCACCCGGGTGGGATGTCGACAGGGGTGCCTGGGGCCAACGTCCTGACTTTC
>TRBV6-5|TRBJ2-3|.|TRBD2
CASTRESTDTQYF
TGTGCCAGCACGCGGGAGAGCACAGATACGCAGTATTTT
>TRBV28|TRBJ2-7|.|TRBD1
CASSLTGNNEQYF
TGTGCCAGCAGTTTGACAGGGAACAACGAGCAGTACTTC
>TRBV19|TRBJ1-1|.|.
CASSMPQIGTEAFF
TGTGCCAGTAGTATGCCACAGATCGGCACTGAAGCTTTCTTT
>TRBV21-1|TRBJ2-7|once|.
CASKDRQAYEQYF
TGTGCCAGTAAGGACAGGCAGGCCTACGAGCAGTACTTC
>TRBV4-1|TRBJ2-2|.|.
CASSGSTMNTGELFF
TGCGCCAGCAGCGGTTCCACTATGAACACCGGGGAGCTGTTTTTT
>TRBV20-1|TRBJ2-3|once|TRBD2
CSASLTSGRADTQYF
TGCAGTGCTAGTCTAACAAGCGGGAGGGCAGATACGCAGTATTTT
>TRBV7-2|TRBJ2-1|few|TRBD2
CASSLRGGRDNEQFF
TGTGCCAGCAGCTTACGGGGGGGCAGGGATAATGAGCAGTTCTTC
>TRBV11-2|TRBJ2-7|.|TRBD1
CASSPQGTGGTYEQYF
TGTGCCAGCAGCCCCCAGGGGACAGGGGGAACCTACGAGCAGTACTTC
>TRBV30|TRBJ2-1|.|TRBD2
CAWSKREGANEQFF
TGTGCCTGGAGTAAGCGGGAGGGAGCCAATGAGCAGTTCTTC
>TRBV6-2/TRBV6-3|TRBJ2-7|.|TRBD2
CASSPLAGSSYEQYF
TGTGCCAGCAGCCCCCTAGCGGGCAGCTCCTACGAGCAGTACTTC
>TRBV6-2/TRBV6-3|TRBJ2-6|.|TRBD1
CASSYSGTGEFRANVLTF
TGTGCCAGCAGTTACTCCGGGACAGGAGAGTTTAGGGCCAACGTCCTGACTTTC
>TRBV27|TRBJ2-2|.|.
CASTTGMNTGELFF
TGTGCCAGCACAACAGGGATGAACACCGGGGAGCTGTTTTTT
>TRBV28|TRBJ2-3|.|TRBD2
CASSISGYGDTQYF
TGTGCCAGCAGTATTAGCGGGTATGGGGATACGCAGTATTTT
>TRBV15|TRBJ1-6|.|.
CATSGSYRVGDSPLHF
TGTGCCACCAGCGGATCCTACAGGGTGGGCGATTCACCCCTCCACTTT
>TRBV18|TRBJ2-3|.|TRBD2
CASSPLGGSTDTQYF
TGTGCCAGCTCACCACTTGGCGGGAGTACAGATACGCAGTATTTT